Here is one T cell receptor (beta chain) with its context. Its specific antigen is unknown. The record has no base qualities; no much larger clone is one base away. This sample was taken from a study of Ad26.COV2.S vaccination and SARS-CoV-2 variants (dated by TCRdb to 2020 to 2023). Notes on the research overall: Donors in the vaccine arm were drawn from COV1001, a multicentre, randomized, double-blind, placebo-controlled phase I-IIa trial testing Ad26.COV2.S in healthy adults. Ad26.COV2.S was administered intramuscularly at a dose of 5x10^10 or 1x10^11 viral particles, either as one shot or as two shots given 56 days apart. The specificity and breadth of SARS-CoV-2-reactive T cell receptors after Ad26.COV2.S vaccination were assessed by TCRbeta repertoire sequencing. A total of around 32 samples were included in the TCR-sequenced set, comprising roughly 19 Ad26.COV2.S vaccine recipients, 5 placebo recipients and 8 SARS-CoV-2 convalescent individuals. Trial participants were randomized into five groups of five: low-dose or high-dose Ad26.COV2.S given once or twice, or placebo on both occasions. Throughout the experiments and outcome assessment, investigators stayed blinded to trial group allocation.

The immunoSEQ Assay was the method used to sequence TCRbeta CDR3 regions. After extraction, genomic DNA underwent amplification by bias-controlled multiplex PCR, followed by high-throughput sequencing. In the paper's pipeline: To quantify the absolute abundance of each unique TCRbeta CDR3 region, sequences were collapsed and filtered. Usable DNA was measured by amplifying reference genes present in all nucleated cells, and TCRbeta template counts were normalized to that usable DNA to estimate T cell fraction. Repertoire TCRs were annotated as SARS-CoV-2-specific by exact matching of V gene, CDR3 amino acid sequence and J gene to a known reactive TCR set. The reference SARS-CoV-2 TCR set was derived from MIRA and filtered for enrichment in COVID-19-positive ImmuneCODE repertoires, a step that removed public or cross-reactive TCRs. Based on the MIRA antigens, annotated TCRs were further analysed at the level of specific ORF or position within ORF. Depth was the summed frequency of annotated unique rearrangements, while breadth was defined as annotated unique rearrangements over total unique productive rearrangements. Group comparisons of TCR breadth used two-sided Wilcoxon rank-sum tests. Not all clones reach the TCRdb copy of this immuneACCESS table, which keeps in-frame sequences only. Checked studies attribute under half of the gap to unresolved V genes and leave the rest unexplained. That table is the source of V, J and clone size, and D and trimming were worked out from the DNA. The sample table lists 450,000 to 550,000 clones, about 89% of them with a count of one. The ten largest clones take up about 1.7% of the sample.

The treatment or condition label for this specimen denotes: roughly 19 received Ad26.COV2.S at low or high dose, single or two shots; a few received placebo; per-sample allocation not given. For vaccine and placebo recipients, the sequenced repertoires came from samples collected on day 63 after the first injection. Between 29 July and 7 August 2020, Cohort 1b enrolled around 25 adults aged 18-55 years at one site in Boston, USA. Ad26.COV2.S was a replication-incompetent adenovirus type 26 vector that expressed a prefusion-stabilized SARS-CoV-2 spike protein derived from the original Wuhan strain. V loses 0 bases of germline sequence and J loses 0 bases, and the interval between the two ends is 11 bases. The CDR3 runs 16 residues from the cysteine to the phenylalanine. The CDR3 DNA has 48 bases and is translated from base 1. Taken from the germline V gene, the CDR1 and CDR2 loops are MNHEY and SVGAGI.

What the study reported, not specific to this receptor: Comparing responses between vaccine doses or regimens was not something the study was powered to do. After vaccination, spike-specific CD8+ and CD4+ T cell responses were reported to show substantial breadth. It was noted by the authors that total T cell responses may have been underestimated by the TCR breadth and depth analyses. Compared with placebo recipients, Ad26.COV2.S recipients showed higher spike-specific TCR breadth (P = 0.0014). Vaccine and placebo recipients had comparable non-spike TCR breadth, which fits with the vaccine containing only spike.

The TCR sequence derives from a person aged 18-65 years who received the Ad26.COV2.S COVID-19 vaccine or a placebo. The V and J segments used are TRBV6-5 and TRBJ1-1, with the D gene uncertain. The material sequenced was peripheral blood, taken in a trial of Ad26.COV2.S vaccine versus placebo. The base sequence is TGTGCCAGCAGTTACTCACGGGTGCGCATGAACACTGAAGCTTTCTTT. Translation gives CASSYSRVRMNTEAFF.